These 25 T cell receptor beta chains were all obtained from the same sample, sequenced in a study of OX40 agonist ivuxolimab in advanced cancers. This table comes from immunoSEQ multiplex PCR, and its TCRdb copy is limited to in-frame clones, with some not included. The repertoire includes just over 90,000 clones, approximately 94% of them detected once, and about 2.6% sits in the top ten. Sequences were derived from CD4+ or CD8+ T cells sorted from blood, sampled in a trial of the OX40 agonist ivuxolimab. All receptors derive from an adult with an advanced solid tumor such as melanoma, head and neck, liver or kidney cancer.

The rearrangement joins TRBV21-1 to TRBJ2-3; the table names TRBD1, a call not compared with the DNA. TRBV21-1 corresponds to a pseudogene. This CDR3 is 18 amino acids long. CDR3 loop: CASSRDSPKTGITDTQYF. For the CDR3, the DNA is TGTGCCAGCAGCAGAGACTCACCTAAGACAGGGATCACAGATACGCAGTATTTT.

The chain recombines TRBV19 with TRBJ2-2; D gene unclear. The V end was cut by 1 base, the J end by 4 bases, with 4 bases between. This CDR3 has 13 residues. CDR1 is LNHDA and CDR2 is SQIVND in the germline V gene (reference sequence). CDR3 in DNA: TGTGCCAGTAGTATAGTCCCCACCGGGGAGCTGTTTTTT. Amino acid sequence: CASSIVPTGELFF. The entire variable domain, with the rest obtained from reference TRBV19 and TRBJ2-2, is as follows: DGGITQSPKYLFRKEGQNVTLSCEQNLNHDAMYWYRQDPGQGLRLIYYSQIVNDFQKGDIAEGYSVSREKKESFPLTVTSAQKNPTAFYLCASSIVPTGELFFGEGSRLTVL.

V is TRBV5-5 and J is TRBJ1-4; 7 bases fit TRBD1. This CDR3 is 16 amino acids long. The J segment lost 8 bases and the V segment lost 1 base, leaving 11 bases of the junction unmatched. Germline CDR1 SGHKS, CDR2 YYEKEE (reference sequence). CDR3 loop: CASSLIHRQGGEKLFF. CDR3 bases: TGTGCCAGCAGCTTGATCCACCGACAGGGAGGCGAAAAACTGTTTTTT.

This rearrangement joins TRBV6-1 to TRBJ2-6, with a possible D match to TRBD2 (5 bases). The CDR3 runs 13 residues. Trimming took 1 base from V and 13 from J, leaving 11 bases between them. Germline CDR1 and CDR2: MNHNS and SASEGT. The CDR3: CASSEVERGVLTF. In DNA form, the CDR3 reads TGTGCCAGCAGTGAAGTGGAGAGAGGGGTCCTGACTTTC.

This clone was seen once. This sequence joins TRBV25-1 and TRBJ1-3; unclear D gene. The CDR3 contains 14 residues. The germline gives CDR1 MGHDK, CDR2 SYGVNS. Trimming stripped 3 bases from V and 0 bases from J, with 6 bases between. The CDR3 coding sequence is TGTGCCAGCAGTGACACTAGCTCTGGAAACACCATATATTTT. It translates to CASSDTSSGNTIYF. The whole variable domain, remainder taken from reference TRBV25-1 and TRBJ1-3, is EADIYQTPRYLVIGTGKKITLECSQTMGHDKMYWYQQDPGMELHLIHYSYGVNSTEKGDLSSESTVSRIRTEHFPLTLESARPSHTSQYLCASSDTSSGNTIYFGEGSWLTVV.

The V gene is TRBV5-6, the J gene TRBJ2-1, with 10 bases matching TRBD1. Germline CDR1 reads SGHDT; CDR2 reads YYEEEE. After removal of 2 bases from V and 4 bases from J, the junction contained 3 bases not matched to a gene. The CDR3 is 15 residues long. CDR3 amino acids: CASSFGTGDYNEQFF. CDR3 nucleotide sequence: TGTGCCAGCAGCTTTGGGACAGGGGATTACAATGAGCAGTTCTTC.

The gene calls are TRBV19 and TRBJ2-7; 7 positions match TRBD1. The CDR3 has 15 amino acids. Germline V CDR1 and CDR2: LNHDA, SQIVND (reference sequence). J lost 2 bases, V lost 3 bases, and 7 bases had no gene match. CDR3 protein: CASSITVDRAYEQYF. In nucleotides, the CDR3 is TGTGCCAGTAGTATTACCGTAGACAGGGCCTACGAGCAGTACTTC.

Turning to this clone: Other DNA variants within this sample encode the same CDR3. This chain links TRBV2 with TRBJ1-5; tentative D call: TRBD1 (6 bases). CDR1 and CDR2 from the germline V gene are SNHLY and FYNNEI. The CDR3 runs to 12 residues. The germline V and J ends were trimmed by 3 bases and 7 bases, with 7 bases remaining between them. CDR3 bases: TGTGCCAGCAGTGAGACAGGCCAGCCCCAGCATTTT. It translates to CASSETGQPQHF.

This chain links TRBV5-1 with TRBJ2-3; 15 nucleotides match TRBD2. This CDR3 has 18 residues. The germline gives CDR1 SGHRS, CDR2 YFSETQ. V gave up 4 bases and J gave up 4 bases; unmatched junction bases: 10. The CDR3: CASSVGTSGRWVADTQYF. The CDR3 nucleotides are TGCGCCAGCAGCGTCGGGACTAGCGGGAGGTGGGTCGCAGATACGCAGTATTTT.

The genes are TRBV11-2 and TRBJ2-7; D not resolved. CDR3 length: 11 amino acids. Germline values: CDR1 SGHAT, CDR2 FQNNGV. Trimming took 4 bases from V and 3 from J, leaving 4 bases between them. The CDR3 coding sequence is TGTGCCAGCAGCTCCCTCTACGAGCAGTACTTC. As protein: CASSSLYEQYF. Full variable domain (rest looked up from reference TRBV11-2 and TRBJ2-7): EAGVAQSPRYKIIEKRQSVAFWCNPISGHATLYWYQQILGQGPKLLIQFQNNGVVDDSQLPKDRFSAERLKGVDSTLKIQPAKLEDSAVYLCASSSLYEQYFGPGTRLTVT.

DNA for the CDR3: TGTGCCAGCAGCTCGGGACTAGCCAGGGGCGAGCAGTACTTC. Translated: CASSSGLARGEQYF. J is TRBJ2-7 and V is TRBV13; 9 bases are shared with TRBD2. Germline-derived CDR1 and CDR2 are PRHDT and FYEKMQ (reference sequence). Unmatched junction bases numbered 7, after V lost 4 bases and J lost 6 bases. The CDR3 is 14 amino acids.

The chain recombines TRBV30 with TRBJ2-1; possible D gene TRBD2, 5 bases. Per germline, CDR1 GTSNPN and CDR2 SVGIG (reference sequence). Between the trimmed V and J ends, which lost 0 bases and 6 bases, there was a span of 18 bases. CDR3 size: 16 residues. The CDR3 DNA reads TGTGCCTGGAGTGTACCTCGTAGCGAGAGGGTCAATGAGCAGTTCTTC. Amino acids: CAWSVPRSERVNEQFF.

CDR3 in amino acids: CAISESAIGGGGYEQYF. In DNA, the CDR3 is TGTGCCATCAGTGAGTCGGCTATAGGTGGCGGGGGATACGAGCAGTACTTC. The chain uses TRBV10-3 and TRBJ2-7, with 7 bases fitting TRBD2. V lost 0 bases to trimming and J lost 4 bases; unmatched junction nucleotides: 12. From germline, CDR1 is ENHRY and CDR2 SYGVKD. There are 17 residues in the CDR3.

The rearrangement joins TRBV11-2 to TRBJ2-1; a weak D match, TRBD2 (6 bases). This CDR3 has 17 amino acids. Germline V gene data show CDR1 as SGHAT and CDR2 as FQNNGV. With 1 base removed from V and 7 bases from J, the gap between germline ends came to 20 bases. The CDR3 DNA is TGTGCCAGCAGCTTAGTCCGGGATCCTAGGAGGGGTAATGAGCAGTTCTTC. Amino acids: CASSLVRDPRRGNEQFF.

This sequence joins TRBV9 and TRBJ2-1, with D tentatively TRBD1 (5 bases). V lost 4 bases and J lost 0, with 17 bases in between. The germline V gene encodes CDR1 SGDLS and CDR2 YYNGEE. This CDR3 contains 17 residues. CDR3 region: CASSLSYRSSSYNEQFF. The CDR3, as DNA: TGTGCCAGCAGCCTCAGTTACAGGTCGAGCTCCTACAATGAGCAGTTCTTC.

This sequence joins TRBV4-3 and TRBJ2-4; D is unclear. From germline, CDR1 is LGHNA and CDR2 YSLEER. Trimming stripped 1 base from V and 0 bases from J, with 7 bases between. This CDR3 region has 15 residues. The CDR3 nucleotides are TGCGCCAGCAGCCAAGGGACGGGAGCCAAAAACATTCAGTACTTC. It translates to CASSQGTGAKNIQYF.

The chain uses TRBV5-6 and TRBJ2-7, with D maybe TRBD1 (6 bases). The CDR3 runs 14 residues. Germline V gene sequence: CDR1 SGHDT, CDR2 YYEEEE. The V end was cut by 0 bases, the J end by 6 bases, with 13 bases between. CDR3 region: CASSLGQGPGEQYF. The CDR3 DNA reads TGTGCCAGCAGCTTGGGGCAGGGGCCGGGCGAGCAGTACTTC.

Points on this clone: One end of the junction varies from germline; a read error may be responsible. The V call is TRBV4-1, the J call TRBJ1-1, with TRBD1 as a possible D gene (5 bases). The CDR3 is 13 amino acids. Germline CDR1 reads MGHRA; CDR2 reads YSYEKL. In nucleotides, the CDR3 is TGCGCCAGCAGCCAAGAAGAAAGACAGAGTGTCTGTTTT. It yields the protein CASSQEERQSVCF.

The CDR3 is CSVEGNEQFF. In DNA form, the CDR3 reads TGCAGCGTTGAGGGCAATGAGCAGTTCTTC. The chain recombines TRBV29-1 with TRBJ2-1, with D hard to call. The CDR3 totals 10 residues. The germline gives CDR1 SQVTM, CDR2 ANQGSEA. The V end lost 3 bases, the J end lost 6 bases, and 3 bases lay between the germline ends.

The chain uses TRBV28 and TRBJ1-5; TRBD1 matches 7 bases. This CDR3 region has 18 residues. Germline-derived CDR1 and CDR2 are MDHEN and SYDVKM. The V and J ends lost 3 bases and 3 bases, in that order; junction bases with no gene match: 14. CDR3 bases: TGTGCCAGCAGTTTTAACGCCCTTGGAGGGGGCGTCAATCAGCCCCAGCATTTT. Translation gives CASSFNALGGGVNQPQHF.

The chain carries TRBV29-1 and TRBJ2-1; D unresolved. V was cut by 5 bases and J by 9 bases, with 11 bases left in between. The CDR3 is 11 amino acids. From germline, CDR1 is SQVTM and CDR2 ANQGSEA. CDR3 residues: CSVRSAGEQFF. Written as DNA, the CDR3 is TGCAGCGTTAGATCGGCAGGTGAGCAGTTCTTC.

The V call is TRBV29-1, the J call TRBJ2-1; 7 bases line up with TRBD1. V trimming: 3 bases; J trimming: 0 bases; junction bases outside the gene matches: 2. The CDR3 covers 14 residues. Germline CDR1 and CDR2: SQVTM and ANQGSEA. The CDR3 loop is CSVDSGGSYNEQFF. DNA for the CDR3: TGCAGCGTTGATTCAGGGGGCTCCTACAATGAGCAGTTCTTC.

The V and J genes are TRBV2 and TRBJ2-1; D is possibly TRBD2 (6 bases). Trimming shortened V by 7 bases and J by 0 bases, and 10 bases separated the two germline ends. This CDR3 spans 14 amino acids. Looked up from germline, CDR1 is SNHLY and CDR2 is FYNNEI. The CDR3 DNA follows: TGTGCCAGCATTGGGGGGAGCTCCTACAATGAGCAGTTCTTC. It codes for CASIGGSSYNEQFF.

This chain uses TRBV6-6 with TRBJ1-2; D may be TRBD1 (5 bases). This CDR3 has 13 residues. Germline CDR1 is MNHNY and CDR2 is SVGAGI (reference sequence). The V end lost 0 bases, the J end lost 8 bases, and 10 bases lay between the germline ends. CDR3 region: CASSYSGGAGYTF. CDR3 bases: TGTGCCAGCAGTTACTCTGGAGGGGCCGGCTACACCTTC.

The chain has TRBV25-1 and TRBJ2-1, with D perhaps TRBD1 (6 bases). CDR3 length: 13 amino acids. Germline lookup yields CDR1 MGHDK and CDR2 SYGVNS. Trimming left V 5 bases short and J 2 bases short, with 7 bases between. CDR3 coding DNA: TGTGCCAGCAGTAGGACAGCCTACAATGAGCAGTTCTTC. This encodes CASSRTAYNEQFF.